These T cell receptor beta chains were read from a single sample in a study of T cell changes during pregnancy in multiple sclerosis. Here immunoSEQ multiplex PCR was the method, and the copy in TCRdb shows in-frame clones only, minus some. The sample has 60,000 or so clones, roughly nine tenths seen once. The material sequenced was peripheral blood, taken before pregnancy. All receptors come from a female donor with multiple sclerosis, enrolled in a pregnancy study. The CDR3 runs from the conserved cysteine through the conserved F or W. The order of the fields is J gene, D gene, clone size, V gene, CDR3 protein, CDR3 DNA. A D gene is named only where the DNA matches it firmly. Clone size is stated in some rows and not others, as once, few, many or a class when expanded.

J: TRBJ1-1
D: .
size: .
V: TRBV5-1
CDR3: CASSLAVTGTEAFF
DNA: TGCGCCAGCAGCTTGGCCGTAACAGGTACCGAAGCTTTCTTT

J: TRBJ1-6
D: .
size: .
V: TRBV11-2
CDR3: CASSRVQGGLSPLHF
DNA: TGTGCCAGCAGCCGCGTCCAGGGAGGCTTGTCACCCCTCCACTTT

J: TRBJ1-1
D: .
size: .
V: TRBV5-1
CDR3: CASRPTGTVETEAFF
DNA: TGCGCCAGCAGACCGACAGGCACGGTTGAGACTGAAGCTTTCTTT

J: TRBJ1-1
D: .
size: .
V: TRBV7-9
CDR3: CASRGGANTEAFF
DNA: TGTGCCAGCAGGGGGGGTGCGAACACTGAAGCTTTCTTT

J: TRBJ1-2
D: TRBD1
size: .
V: TRBV5-1
CDR3: CASRFTDREHYGYTF
DNA: TGCGCCAGCAGATTTACAGACAGGGAGCACTATGGCTACACCTTC

J: TRBJ2-3
D: TRBD2
size: .
V: TRBV7-9
CDR3: CASSGNPLAGGPGDTQYF
DNA: TGTGCCAGCAGCGGCAATCCACTAGCGGGGGGGCCGGGAGATACGCAGTATTTT

J: TRBJ2-5
D: .
size: .
V: TRBV29-1
CDR3: CSVSLAQETQYF
DNA: TGCAGCGTATCTCTGGCACAAGAGACCCAGTACTTC

J: TRBJ1-2
D: TRBD1
size: .
V: TRBV20-1
CDR3: CSAPGTDGYTF
DNA: TGCAGTGCTCCCGGGACAGATGGCTACACCTTC

J: TRBJ1-1
D: TRBD1
size: once
V: TRBV27
CDR3: CASSFQDRGTTEAFF
DNA: TGTGCCAGCAGTTTCCAAGACAGGGGGACCACTGAAGCTTTCTTT

J: TRBJ1-1
D: TRBD1
size: .
V: TRBV10-3
CDR3: CAISQLGTGVGTEAFF
DNA: TGTGCCATCAGCCAACTAGGGACAGGGGTAGGCACTGAAGCTTTCTTT

J: TRBJ2-2
D: TRBD2
size: .
V: TRBV19
CDR3: CASSIDQAGVGELFF
DNA: TGTGCCAGTAGTATAGATCAAGCGGGGGTCGGGGAGCTGTTTTTT

J: TRBJ1-2
D: .
size: .
V: TRBV27
CDR3: CASRSRGDLYGYTF
DNA: TGTGCCAGCCGGAGCAGGGGCGATCTCTATGGCTACACCTTC

J: TRBJ2-1
D: TRBD2
size: few
V: TRBV7-3
CDR3: CASSLLAGNYNEQFF
DNA: TGTGCCAGCAGCTTACTAGCGGGGAACTACAATGAGCAGTTCTTC

J: TRBJ2-7
D: TRBD1
size: .
V: TRBV4-1
CDR3: CASSQPGQAYEQYF
DNA: TGCGCCAGCAGCCAACCGGGACAGGCCTACGAGCAGTACTTC

J: TRBJ2-2
D: .
size: .
V: TRBV19
CDR3: CASSTPSGELFF
DNA: TGTGCCAGTAGTACCCCCTCTGGGGAGCTGTTTTTT

J: TRBJ2-7
D: TRBD2
size: .
V: TRBV10-2
CDR3: CASWGGAGGHYEQYF
DNA: TGCGCCTCTTGGGGAGGAGCGGGGGGGCACTACGAGCAGTACTTC

J: TRBJ1-6
D: .
size: .
V: TRBV30
CDR3: CAWGESSYNSPLHF
DNA: TGTGCCTGGGGGGAGAGCTCCTATAATTCACCCCTCCACTTT

J: TRBJ1-1
D: .
size: .
V: TRBV11-1
CDR3: CASSSRGGLNTEAFF
DNA: TGTGCCAGCAGCTCTCGGGGAGGCTTGAACACTGAAGCTTTCTTT

J: TRBJ1-2
D: TRBD1
size: .
V: TRBV5-6
CDR3: CASSLEFRGRVYGYTF
DNA: TGTGCCAGCAGCTTGGAATTTAGGGGGCGGGTCTATGGCTACACCTTC

J: TRBJ2-7
D: TRBD2
size: .
V: TRBV5-1
CDR3: CASSAGLAGSYEQYF
DNA: TGCGCCAGCAGCGCGGGACTAGCGGGCTCCTACGAGCAGTACTTC

J: TRBJ2-7
D: TRBD2
size: .
V: TRBV6-5
CDR3: CASRIGGNEQYF
DNA: TGTGCCAGCAGGATCGGGGGGAACGAGCAGTACTTC

J: TRBJ1-1
D: .
size: .
V: TRBV5-1
CDR3: CASSFHDSTEAFF
DNA: TGCGCCAGCAGCTTTCATGATAGTACTGAAGCTTTCTTT

J: TRBJ2-7
D: TRBD2
size: .
V: TRBV6-5
CDR3: CASSYGAGGAYEQYF
DNA: TGTGCCAGCAGTTACGGGGCGGGAGGGGCCTACGAGCAGTACTTC

J: TRBJ2-6
D: TRBD2
size: .
V: TRBV9
CDR3: CASSVVVPTSGSPSANVLTF
DNA: TGTGCCAGCAGCGTAGTTGTCCCGACTAGCGGGTCCCCGTCGGCCAACGTCCTGACTTTC

J: TRBJ2-7
D: .
size: .
V: TRBV4-3
CDR3: CASSQDLESVPYEQYF
DNA: TGCGCCAGCAGCCAAGATCTCGAGAGCGTGCCCTACGAGCAGTACTTC

J: TRBJ2-3
D: TRBD1
size: .
V: TRBV4-2
CDR3: CASSQDRTGALDTQYF
DNA: TGTGCCAGCAGCCAAGATCGCACAGGGGCCCTAGATACGCAGTATTTT

J: TRBJ2-5
D: TRBD2
size: .
V: TRBV5-1
CDR3: CASSFKGVGTSGVIETQYF
DNA: TGCGCCAGCAGCTTTAAGGGAGTGGGGACTAGCGGGGTGATTGAGACCCAGTACTTC

J: TRBJ2-7
D: TRBD1
size: .
V: TRBV11-1
CDR3: CASSLKDRASYEQYF
DNA: TGTGCCAGCAGCTTAAAAGACAGGGCCTCCTACGAGCAGTACTTC

J: TRBJ1-2
D: TRBD1
size: .
V: TRBV6-4
CDR3: CASSDTPLSFSGTVNYGYTF
DNA: TGTGCCAGCAGTGACACACCGCTCTCCTTTTCCGGGACAGTTAACTATGGCTACACCTTC

J: TRBJ1-4
D: TRBD1
size: .
V: TRBV4-1
CDR3: CASSLWTGGAEKLFF
DNA: TGCGCCAGCAGCCTTTGGACAGGGGGCGCAGAAAAACTGTTTTTT

J: TRBJ1-2
D: .
size: .
V: TRBV6-5
CDR3: CASSYSVVRAEGYTF
DNA: TGTGCCAGCAGTTACAGTGTGGTCAGGGCGGAAGGCTACACCTTC

J: TRBJ1-1
D: .
size: .
V: TRBV25-1
CDR3: CASSPHRGKNTEAFF
DNA: TGTGCCAGCAGTCCCCATAGGGGGAAGAACACTGAAGCTTTCTTT

J: TRBJ2-1
D: .
size: .
V: TRBV19
CDR3: CASSTYSTGSYNEQFF
DNA: TGTGCCAGTAGTACTTATTCTACCGGCTCCTACAATGAGCAGTTCTTC

J: TRBJ2-5
D: TRBD2
size: .
V: TRBV4-3
CDR3: CASSQGWGLAGGNMEQETQYF
DNA: TGCGCCAGCAGCCAAGGTTGGGGACTAGCGGGGGGGAACATGGAACAAGAGACCCAGTACTTC

J: TRBJ1-1
D: .
size: .
V: TRBV7-9
CDR3: CASSPGLGNTEAFF
DNA: TGTGCCAGCAGCCCAGGGTTGGGGAACACTGAAGCTTTCTTT

J: TRBJ2-7
D: TRBD1
size: .
V: TRBV18
CDR3: CASSPNLGQGVQQYF
DNA: TGTGCCAGCTCACCGAACCTGGGACAGGGCGTGCAGCAGTACTTC

J: TRBJ1-4
D: .
size: .
V: TRBV28
CDR3: CASSPPEDEKLFF
DNA: TGTGCCAGCAGTCCCCCAGAGGATGAAAAACTGTTTTTT

J: TRBJ2-3
D: .
size: .
V: TRBV2
CDR3: CASSEWRGDTDTQYF
DNA: TGTGCCAGCAGTGAGTGGCGGGGCGACACAGATACGCAGTATTTT

J: TRBJ2-5
D: TRBD2
size: .
V: TRBV9
CDR3: CASSTQRGGFETQYF
DNA: TGTGCCAGCAGCACACAGCGGGGGGGCTTCGAGACCCAGTACTTC

J: TRBJ2-3
D: .
size: .
V: TRBV7-9
CDR3: CASSLVGTSTDTQYF
DNA: TGTGCCAGCAGCTTAGTAGGGACTAGCACAGATACGCAGTATTTT

J: TRBJ2-5
D: .
size: .
V: TRBV7-2
CDR3: CASSPQETQYF
DNA: TGTGCCAGCAGCCCACAAGAGACCCAGTACTTC